This TCR beta chain stems from a study of technical replicates of blood from a few donors. This CDR3 region has 15 residues. The J segment lost 2 bases and the V segment lost 2 bases, leaving 3 bases of the junction unmatched. Per germline, CDR1 LGHNA and CDR2 YSLEER. Produced via immunoSEQ multiplex PCR; TCRdb's table is partial and in-frame only. The repertoire holds 64,000 or so clones, around 88% seen once, with approximately 5.1% in the top ten. The TCR originated in a human donor in good health. Some clones in this sample may be carry-over from other donors' samples. This rearrangement joins TRBV4-3 to TRBJ1-3, with 7 positions matching TRBD1. Sequencing used PBMCs. CDR3 sequence: CASSQRQGPGNTIYF. CDR3 nucleotide sequence: TGCGCCAGCAGCCAAAGACAGGGTCCTGGAAACACCATATATTTT.